This T cell receptor beta chain was retrieved from a study of cytomegalovirus exposure and HLA in healthy donors. Amplification used 60 Vbeta primers and 13 Jbeta primers. The assay was immunoSEQ multiplex PCR, and TCRdb's table has in-frame clones only and misses some. Among about 160,000 clones, around 84% were seen once, and the ten largest hold 8% to 10%. The donors (healthy individuals) were bone marrow donors. Trimming took 3 bases from V and 4 from J, leaving 9 bases between them. The V gene's germline CDR1 is MNHEY and CDR2 SVGAGI. The CDR3 has 13 amino acids. Material for sequencing was PBMCs. This TCR came from a male donor in good health and CMV-seropositive. This sequence joins TRBV6-5 and TRBJ1-1, with D uncertain. The CDR3 region is CASSYYSRTEAFF. The CDR3, as DNA: TGTGCCAGCAGTTATTATAGTCGCACTGAAGCTTTCTTT.